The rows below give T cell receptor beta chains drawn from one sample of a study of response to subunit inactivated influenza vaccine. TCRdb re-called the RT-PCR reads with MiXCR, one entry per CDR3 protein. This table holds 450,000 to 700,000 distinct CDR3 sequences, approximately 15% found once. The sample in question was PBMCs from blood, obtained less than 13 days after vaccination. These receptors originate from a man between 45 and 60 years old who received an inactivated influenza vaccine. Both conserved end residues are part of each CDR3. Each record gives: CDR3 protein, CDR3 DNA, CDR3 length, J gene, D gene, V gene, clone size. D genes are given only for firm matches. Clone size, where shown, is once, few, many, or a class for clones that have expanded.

CDR3 protein: CASSDPGPYEQYF
CDR3 DNA: TGTGCCAGCAGTGACCCGGGACCTTACGAGCAGTACTTC
CDR3 length: 13
J gene: TRBJ2-7
D gene: .
V gene: TRBV12-3/TRBV12-4
clone size: many

CDR3 protein: CAISLRQGETQYF
CDR3 DNA: TGTGCCATCAGTCTGAGACAGGGGGAGACCCAGTACTTC
CDR3 length: 13
J gene: TRBJ2-5
D gene: TRBD1
V gene: TRBV10-3
clone size: many

CDR3 protein: CASSLAPSPSGGVKIDTQYF
CDR3 DNA: TGTGCCAGCAGCTTAGCGCCATCCCCTAGCGGGGGTGTCAAGATAGATACGCAGTATTTT
CDR3 length: 20
J gene: TRBJ2-3
D gene: TRBD2
V gene: TRBV7-2
clone size: .

CDR3 protein: CAISEGTGPATNEKLFF
CDR3 DNA: TGTGCCATCAGTGAAGGGACAGGGCCTGCAACTAATGAAAAACTGTTTTTT
CDR3 length: 17
J gene: TRBJ1-4
D gene: TRBD1
V gene: TRBV10-3
clone size: few

CDR3 protein: CASRPTSFNEQFF
CDR3 DNA: TGTGCCAGCAGACCAACTAGTTTCAATGAGCAGTTCTTC
CDR3 length: 13
J gene: TRBJ2-1
D gene: .
V gene: TRBV28
clone size: .

CDR3 protein: CASSLALNTADTQYF
CDR3 DNA: TGTGCCAGCAGCTTAGCCCTAAATACAGCAGATACGCAGTATTTT
CDR3 length: 15
J gene: TRBJ2-3
D gene: .
V gene: TRBV11-2
clone size: few

CDR3 protein: CAISAGQVQSYTF
CDR3 DNA: TGTGCCATCAGTGCTGGACAGGTCCAGAGCTACACCTTC
CDR3 length: 13
J gene: TRBJ1-2
D gene: TRBD1
V gene: TRBV10-3
clone size: .

CDR3 protein: CASSGLAGGPLSNEQFF
CDR3 DNA: TGTGCCAGCAGTGGACTAGCGGGAGGGCCCCTGAGCAATGAGCAGTTCTTC
CDR3 length: 17
J gene: TRBJ2-1
D gene: TRBD2
V gene: TRBV28
clone size: .

CDR3 protein: CASSLGGAANYGYTF
CDR3 DNA: TGTGCCAGCAGCTTAGGAGGCGCAGCTAACTATGGCTACACCTTC
CDR3 length: 15
J gene: TRBJ1-2
D gene: .
V gene: TRBV7-9
clone size: few

CDR3 protein: CASSSVTVMNTGELFF
CDR3 DNA: TGTGCCAGCAGTTCCGTGACAGTGATGAACACCGGGGAGCTGTTTTTT
CDR3 length: 16
J gene: TRBJ2-2
D gene: .
V gene: TRBV27
clone size: .

CDR3 protein: CASSQEVSAYGYTF
CDR3 DNA: TGTGCCAGCAGTCAGGAAGTCTCTGCCTATGGCTACACCTTC
CDR3 length: 14
J gene: TRBJ1-2
D gene: .
V gene: TRBV2
clone size: few

CDR3 protein: CASRPSVADTQYF
CDR3 DNA: TGTGCCAGCCGCCCATCCGTGGCAGATACGCAGTATTTT
CDR3 length: 13
J gene: TRBJ2-3
D gene: .
V gene: TRBV7-2
clone size: .

CDR3 protein: CASSSELADAYNEQFF
CDR3 DNA: TGTGCCAGCAGTTCGGAACTAGCGGACGCCTACAATGAGCAGTTCTTC
CDR3 length: 16
J gene: TRBJ2-1
D gene: TRBD2
V gene: TRBV12-3/TRBV12-4
clone size: .

CDR3 protein: CASSLGFGQPPYGYTF
CDR3 DNA: TGTGCCAGCAGCTTGGGTTTCGGACAGCCCCCCTATGGCTACACCTTC
CDR3 length: 16
J gene: TRBJ1-2
D gene: .
V gene: TRBV5-4
clone size: many

CDR3 protein: CSASGGGATTYEQYF
CDR3 DNA: TGCAGTGCTAGCGGAGGGGGGGCAACCACGTACGAGCAGTACTTC
CDR3 length: 15
J gene: TRBJ2-7
D gene: .
V gene: TRBV20-1
clone size: .

CDR3 protein: CASSVVSGRGQETQYF
CDR3 DNA: TGTGCCAGCAGCGTAGTGTCAGGGAGGGGACAAGAGACCCAGTACTTC
CDR3 length: 16
J gene: TRBJ2-5
D gene: TRBD2
V gene: TRBV9
clone size: few

CDR3 protein: CASTNPGLQGQFF
CDR3 DNA: TGTGCCAGCACTAATCCGGGACTCCAAGGGCAGTTCTTC
CDR3 length: 13
J gene: TRBJ2-1
D gene: .
V gene: TRBV12-3/TRBV12-4
clone size: .

CDR3 protein: CASSQPHSGFNEQFF
CDR3 DNA: TGTGCCAGCAGCCAACCCCATAGTGGATTCAATGAGCAGTTCTTC
CDR3 length: 15
J gene: TRBJ2-1
D gene: .
V gene: TRBV4-2
clone size: few

CDR3 protein: CASGLGLGTGGFGTEAFF
CDR3 DNA: TGTGCTAGTGGTTTGGGACTTGGGACAGGGGGCTTTGGCACTGAAGCTTTCTTT
CDR3 length: 18
J gene: TRBJ1-1
D gene: TRBD1
V gene: TRBV12-5
clone size: .

CDR3 protein: CASSYAPGSKANYGYTF
CDR3 DNA: TGTGCCAGCAGTTACGCCCCAGGCAGCAAGGCTAACTATGGCTACACCTTC
CDR3 length: 17
J gene: TRBJ1-2
D gene: .
V gene: TRBV6-5
clone size: few

CDR3 protein: CASSLHLAGGAYQETQYF
CDR3 DNA: TGTGCCAGCAGTTTACATTTAGCGGGGGGGGCTTACCAAGAGACCCAGTACTTC
CDR3 length: 18
J gene: TRBJ2-5
D gene: TRBD2
V gene: TRBV28
clone size: .

CDR3 protein: CAISDGGHEQYF
CDR3 DNA: TGTGCCATCAGTGATGGGGGCCACGAGCAGTACTTC
CDR3 length: 12
J gene: TRBJ2-7
D gene: .
V gene: TRBV10-3
clone size: many

CDR3 protein: CASSPHPWEQYF
CDR3 DNA: TGTGCCAGCTCACCACACCCATGGGAGCAGTACTTC
CDR3 length: 12
J gene: TRBJ2-7
D gene: .
V gene: TRBV18
clone size: few

CDR3 protein: CRFQGSKNIQYF
CDR3 DNA: TGCAGATTTCAGGGGAGCAAAAACATTCAGTACTTC
CDR3 length: 12
J gene: TRBJ2-4
D gene: .
V gene: TRBV29-1
clone size: many

CDR3 protein: CASSVEVGTGGELFF
CDR3 DNA: TGTGCCAGCAGCGTAGAGGTCGGGACCGGCGGGGAGCTGTTTTTT
CDR3 length: 15
J gene: TRBJ2-2
D gene: .
V gene: TRBV9
clone size: .

CDR3 protein: CASSLLNQGETEAFF
CDR3 DNA: TGTGCCAGCAGCCTCTTGAATCAGGGAGAGACTGAAGCTTTCTTT
CDR3 length: 15
J gene: TRBJ1-1
D gene: .
V gene: TRBV28
clone size: .

CDR3 protein: CASSLGSGRMIGGEQFF
CDR3 DNA: TGCGCCAGCAGCTTGGGGTCGGGAAGAATGATAGGCGGTGAGCAGTTCTTC
CDR3 length: 17
J gene: TRBJ2-1
D gene: .
V gene: TRBV5-1
clone size: many

CDR3 protein: CATSDPSTGSYEQYF
CDR3 DNA: TGTGCCACCAGTGACCCGTCGACAGGCTCCTACGAGCAGTACTTC
CDR3 length: 15
J gene: TRBJ2-7
D gene: .
V gene: TRBV24-1
clone size: many

CDR3 protein: CASSLSLLAVGATYEQYF
CDR3 DNA: TGTGCCAGCAGCTTAAGTCTACTAGCGGTAGGAGCTACCTACGAGCAGTACTTC
CDR3 length: 18
J gene: TRBJ2-7
D gene: TRBD2
V gene: TRBV11-2
clone size: few

CDR3 protein: CASSSTKGQLADTQYF
CDR3 DNA: TGCGCCAGCAGCTCCACAAAGGGACAGCTCGCAGATACGCAGTATTTT
CDR3 length: 16
J gene: TRBJ2-3
D gene: TRBD1
V gene: TRBV5-1
clone size: few

CDR3 protein: CSAHRGLVIGEQYF
CDR3 DNA: TGCAGTGCTCACCGGGGGCTAGTCATCGGCGAGCAGTACTTC
CDR3 length: 14
J gene: TRBJ2-7
D gene: .
V gene: TRBV20-1
clone size: .